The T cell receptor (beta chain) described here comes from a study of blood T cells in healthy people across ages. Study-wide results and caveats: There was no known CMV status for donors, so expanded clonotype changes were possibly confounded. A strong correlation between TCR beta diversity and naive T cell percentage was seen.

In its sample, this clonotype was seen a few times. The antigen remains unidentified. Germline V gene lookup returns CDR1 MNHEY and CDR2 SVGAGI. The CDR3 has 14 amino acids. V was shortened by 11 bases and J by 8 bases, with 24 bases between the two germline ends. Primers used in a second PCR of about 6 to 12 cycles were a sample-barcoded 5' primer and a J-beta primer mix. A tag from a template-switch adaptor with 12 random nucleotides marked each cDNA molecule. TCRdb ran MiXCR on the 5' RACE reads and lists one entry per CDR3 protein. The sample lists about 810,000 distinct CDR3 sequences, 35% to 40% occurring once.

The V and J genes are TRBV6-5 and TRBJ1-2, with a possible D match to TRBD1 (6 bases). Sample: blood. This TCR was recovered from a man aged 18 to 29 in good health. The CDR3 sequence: CASTPRVSGGGYTF. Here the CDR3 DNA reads TGTGCCTCTACTCCTCGCGTTTCGGGGGGCGGCTACACCTTC.